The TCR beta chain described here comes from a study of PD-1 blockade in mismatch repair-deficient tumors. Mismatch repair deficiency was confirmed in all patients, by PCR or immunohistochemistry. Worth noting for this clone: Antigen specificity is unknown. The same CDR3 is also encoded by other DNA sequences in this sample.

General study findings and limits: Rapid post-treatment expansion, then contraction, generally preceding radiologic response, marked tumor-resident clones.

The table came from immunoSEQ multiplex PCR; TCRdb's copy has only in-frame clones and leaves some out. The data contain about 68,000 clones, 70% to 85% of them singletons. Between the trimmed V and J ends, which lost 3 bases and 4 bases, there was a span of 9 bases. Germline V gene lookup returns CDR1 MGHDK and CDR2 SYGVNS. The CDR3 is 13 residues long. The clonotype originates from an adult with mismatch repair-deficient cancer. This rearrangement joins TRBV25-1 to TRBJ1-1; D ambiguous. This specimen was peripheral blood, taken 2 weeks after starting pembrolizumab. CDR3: CASSETGGTEAFF. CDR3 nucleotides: TGTGCCAGCAGTGAGACCGGAGGCACTGAAGCTTTCTTT.